What follows are 16 T cell receptor beta chains derived from one specimen sequenced in a study of T cell repertoires in cytomegalovirus infection. What these receptors recognize is not known. TCRdb passed the reads through MiXCR, listing each CDR3 protein once. The table includes 700,000 to 850,000 distinct CDR3 sequences, around a third detected once. The material was cultured CD8+ T cells from PBMCs, obtained from culture after CMV antigen stimulation. These receptor sequences come from a human donor in good health (CMV status not recorded). Some clones in this sample may be carry-over from other donors' samples.

As to this clonotype: A much larger clonotype is one base distant, so this may be a read error. V gene TRBV7-2 combines with J gene TRBJ2-4, with 10 bases matching TRBD2. Germline values: CDR1 SGHTA, CDR2 FQGNSA. This CDR3 has 15 amino acids. After removal of 3 bases from V and 2 bases from J, the junction contained 1 base not matched to a gene. The chain's CDR3 is CASSFSGGTKNIQYF. CDR3 sequence (DNA): TGTGCCAGCAGCTTTAGCGGGGGGACCAAAAACATTCAGTACTTC.

This clonotype was counted ten times or more. This rearrangement joins TRBV7-8 to TRBJ2-7; D could derive from TRBD1 or TRBD2 (6 bases each). Germline V gene sequence: CDR1 SGHVS, CDR2 FQNEAQ. The CDR3 has 17 amino acids. Trimming removed 6 bases at V and 1 base at J, with 22 bases between. CDR3 sequence: CASSLEGPGAHSYEQYV. DNA of the CDR3: TGTGCCAGCAGTCTAGAGGGACCGGGGGCGCATTCCTACGAGCAGTACGTC.

Note on this clonotype: A much larger clone lies one base from this, so it may be a read error. The chain employs TRBV5-1 and TRBJ2-3; D unclear. The CDR3 loop spans 15 amino acids. Germline CDR1 is SGHRS and CDR2 is YFSETQ. CDR3 DNA: TGCGTCAGCAGCTCAGTTCCACTCAGCACAGATACGCAGTATTTT. This encodes CVSSSVPLSTDTQYF.

This clonotype was seen repeatedly, ten times or more. The chain combines TRBV7-2 with TRBJ2-7; D unresolved. This CDR3 is built from 14 residues. Looked up from germline, CDR1 is SGHTA and CDR2 is FQGNSA. Trimming shortened V by 3 bases and J by 1 base, and 10 bases separated the two germline ends. CDR3 protein: CASSFSEPSYEQYV. Here the CDR3 DNA reads TGTGCCAGCAGCTTCAGTGAGCCATCCTACGAGCAGTACGTC.

This chain links TRBV27 with TRBJ2-2; D perhaps matches TRBD2 (6 bases). The CDR3 sequence is 14 residues long. Per the germline V gene, CDR1 is MNHEY and CDR2 is SMNVEV (reference sequence). V lost 6 bases and J lost 3, with 11 bases in between. This CDR3 reads CASRKGRYTGELFF. For the CDR3, the DNA is TGTGCCAGCAGAAAGGGGAGGTACACCGGGGAGCTGTTTTTT.

The chain uses TRBV2 and TRBJ1-2; D is uncertain. CDR3 length equals 16 residues. Germline assignment: CDR1 SNHLY and CDR2 FYNNEI. V was clipped by 6 bases and J by 8 bases, with 25 bases between them. The chain's CDR3 is CASSFTVPPSPSGYTF. The DNA for the CDR3 is TGTGCCAGCAGCTTTACAGTACCACCAAGTCCATCCGGCTACACCTTC.

This rearrangement joins TRBV6-5 to TRBJ1-3, with no clear D. Germline CDR1 and CDR2: MNHEY and SVGAGI. The CDR3 spans 16 residues. V shed 7 bases and J shed 0 bases, with 16 bases lying between them. Written as DNA, the CDR3 is TGTGCCAGCACCGCACAACCGACATACTCTGGAAACACCATATATTTT. Translation gives CASTAQPTYSGNTIYF.

This clonotype was counted only a few times. This rearrangement joins TRBV6-1 to TRBJ2-1, with D tentatively TRBD1 (6 bases). The CDR3 runs 16 residues. The V gene lost 8 bases and the J gene lost 0 bases, with 17 bases spanning the gap. Looked up from germline, CDR1 is MNHNS and CDR2 is SASEGT. The CDR3 nucleotides are TGTGCCAGCGCTTCAGGGGCTGGGGGCTCCTACAATGAGCAGTTCTTC. Translation: CASASGAGGSYNEQFF.

J is TRBJ1-1 and V is TRBV5-1; 7 bases are shared with TRBD1. Germline V gives CDR1 SGHRS, CDR2 YFSETQ. The CDR3 has 17 amino acids. The junction had 8 bases not matched to a gene; V was cut back by 0 bases and J by 0 bases. The CDR3 region has the DNA TGCGCCAGCAGCTTGGAACCAGGGGGGATTATGAACACTGAAGCTTTCTTT. The encoded protein is CASSLEPGGIMNTEAFF.

This clonotype was detected many times. The V gene is TRBV6-1, the J gene TRBJ2-7; 7 bases align to TRBD1. The CDR3 consists of 14 residues. Germline-derived CDR1 and CDR2 are MNHNS and SASEGT. The V and J ends lost 6 bases and 3 bases, in that order; junction bases with no gene match: 8. The CDR3 DNA reads as TGTGCCAGCAGCTCGAACAGGGGTAGCTACGAGCAGTACTTC. This gives the protein CASSSNRGSYEQYF.

Only a few counts were recorded for this clonotype. This sequence joins TRBV6-1 and TRBJ2-7; perhaps TRBD1 as D (5 bases). The V gene lost 4 bases and the J gene lost 2 bases, with 12 bases spanning the gap. Germline assignment: CDR1 MNHNS and CDR2 SASEGT. The CDR3 is 14 residues long. The chain's CDR3 is CASSADNIPYEQYF. CDR3 sequence (DNA): TGTGCCAGCAGTGCGGACAATATACCCTACGAGCAGTACTTC.

The genes are TRBV6-5 and TRBJ1-2, with D unclear. The CDR3 spans 13 residues. In germline, CDR1 is MNHEY, CDR2 SVGAGI. Trimming stripped 1 base from V and 8 bases from J, with 11 bases between. This CDR3 reads CASSYLSAGGYTF. The DNA for the CDR3 is TGTGCCAGCAGTTACTTGTCAGCCGGCGGCTACACCTTC.

This clonotype was recorded a few times. The rearrangement joins TRBV7-8 to TRBJ2-1; 9 nucleotides match TRBD1. V was clipped by 4 bases and J by 8 bases; unmatched bases: 9. The germline V gene encodes CDR1 SGHVS and CDR2 FQNEAQ. The CDR3 length is 15 residues. The chain's CDR3 is CASSSSRDRVDEQFF. The CDR3 coding sequence is TGTGCCAGCAGCTCCTCCCGGGACAGGGTGGATGAGCAGTTCTTC.

The chain links TRBV5-1 to TRBJ2-3; 8 bases line up with TRBD1. Per the germline V gene, CDR1 is SGHRS and CDR2 is YFSETQ. This CDR3 has 16 residues. Unmatched junction bases numbered 8, after V lost 3 bases and J lost 2 bases. The CDR3: CASSYRGSGITDTQYF. DNA for the CDR3: TGCGCCAGCAGCTACAGGGGGAGTGGGATCACAGATACGCAGTATTTT.

This clonotype was detected a few times. V is TRBV6-2 or TRBV6-3 and J is TRBJ2-7, with 9 bases identical to TRBD1. CDR1 and CDR2 (germline): MNHEY, SVGEGT. This CDR3 comprises 16 residues. V lost 0 bases and J lost 3; bases outside the gene matches: 6. The CDR3 region has the DNA TGTGCCAGCAGTTACTCTACCGACAGGGGGTACTACGAGCAGTACGTC. It translates to CASSYSTDRGYYEQYV.

This clonotype has just a few counts. The chain has TRBV24-1 and TRBJ2-7, with unresolved D. Trimming took 10 bases from V and 2 from J, leaving 14 bases between them. The CDR3 contains 13 residues. The germline V gene has CDR1 KGHDR and CDR2 SFDVKD. The CDR3 sequence is CATMDPLTYEQYF. The CDR3 nucleotides are TGTGCCACTATGGACCCCCTGACCTACGAGCAGTACTTC.